Each of the 26 T cell receptor beta chains below was sequenced from the same sample in a study of response to subunit inactivated influenza vaccine. In TCRdb, the RT-PCR reads were re-called with MiXCR into one record per CDR3 protein. The sample contains about 580,000 distinct CDR3 sequences, 12% to 15% of which appear only once. The sample was PBMCs from blood, taken roughly 12 days after vaccination. The receptors come from a man aged 45-60 years who received an inactivated influenza vaccine.

This clonotype was seen more than once but under ten times. The gene calls are TRBV6-1 and TRBJ2-1; D unclear. CDR3 size: 15 residues. Trimming cost V 2 bases and J 4 bases, with 12 bases left between them. Germline values: CDR1 MNHNS, CDR2 SASEGT. CDR3: CASSELDSAYNEQFF. For the CDR3, the DNA is TGTGCCAGCAGTGAACTAGATTCCGCATACAATGAGCAGTTCTTC.

The chain joins TRBV6-5 to TRBJ1-1, with D possibly TRBD1 on 6 matching bases. In germline, CDR1 is MNHEY, CDR2 SVGAGI. This CDR3 has 14 residues. The V gene lost 7 bases and the J gene lost 5 bases, with 17 bases spanning the gap. In DNA, the CDR3 is TGTGCCAGCACACTTCTACAGGGCGGTACTGAAGCTTTCTTT. Translated: CASTLLQGGTEAFF.

This clonotype was recorded at least ten times. The chain is built from TRBV27 and TRBJ2-7, with 8 bases fitting TRBD1. V lost 5 bases and J lost 2; bases outside the gene matches: 5. The germline V gene has CDR1 MNHEY and CDR2 SMNVEV (reference sequence). The CDR3 spans 14 residues. CDR3 DNA: TGTGCCAGCAGTCTAAGGGACAGGACCTACGAGCAGTACTTC. This encodes CASSLRDRTYEQYF.

This clonotype was picked up a small number of times. V gene TRBV25-1 combines with J gene TRBJ2-5; 9 bases align to TRBD1. CDR3 length equals 15 residues. Germline V CDR1 and CDR2: MGHDK, SYGVNS. V was pared by 3 bases and J by 5 bases, with 7 bases of the junction left unmatched. CDR3 residues: CASSDRTGALETQYF. CDR3 bases: TGTGCCAGCAGTGACAGGACAGGGGCGTTGGAGACCCAGTACTTC.

A few counts support this clonotype. The chain is built from TRBV7-2 and TRBJ1-1; TRBD1 matches at 9 bases. The V gene's germline CDR1 is SGHTA and CDR2 FQGNSA. The CDR3 runs 14 residues. V was pared by 5 bases and J by 4 bases, with 5 bases of the junction left unmatched. The CDR3 DNA follows: TGTGCCAGCAGCCGGGGACAGGGCATCACTGAAGCTTTCTTT. This gives the protein CASSRGQGITEAFF.

The chain has TRBV7-9 and TRBJ2-1, with 8 bases matching TRBD1. With 5 bases clipped from V and 8 bases from J, the junction kept 14 bases outside the gene matches. CDR1 is SEHNR, CDR2 FQNEAQ, per germline (reference sequence). The CDR3 has 16 residues. The CDR3 loop reads CASSVSRDRSRYEQFF. CDR3 DNA: TGTGCCAGCAGCGTCAGCCGGGACAGGTCTCGCTATGAGCAGTTCTTC.

This clonotype was seen ten or more times. This chain uses TRBV12-3 or TRBV12-4 with TRBJ2-3, with 14 bases that match TRBD2. The CDR3 covers 18 residues. V shed 7 bases, J shed 5 bases, and the junction held 14 bases outside the gene matches. For the CDR3, the DNA is TGTGCCAGCATTCCACCCCTGCGGACTAGCGGGAGGCAAGATACGCAGTATTTT. Translating gives CASIPPLRTSGRQDTQYF.

The chain recombines TRBV12-3 or TRBV12-4 with TRBJ2-3; 9 nucleotides align to TRBD2. The CDR3 contains 18 residues. V was clipped by 3 bases and J by 0 bases; unmatched bases: 10. CDR3 sequence reads: CASSLRLAENQSTDTQYF. In DNA form, the CDR3 reads TGTGCCAGCAGTTTGCGACTAGCGGAGAACCAAAGCACAGATACGCAGTATTTT.

This sequence joins TRBV6-2 or TRBV6-3 and TRBJ2-3; D not resolved. The CDR3 is 13 amino acids. CDR1 is MNHEY, CDR2 SVGEGT, per germline. V was cut by 7 bases and J by 7 bases, with 15 bases left in between. CDR3 residues: CASTRRSTNTQYF. CDR3 DNA: TGTGCCAGCACCAGACGGAGCACGAATACGCAGTATTTT.

J is TRBJ2-7 and V is TRBV7-6; 10 bases fit TRBD1. Germline assignment: CDR1 SGHVS and CDR2 FNYEAQ. This CDR3 has 15 amino acids. V lost 5 bases to trimming and J lost 6 bases; unmatched junction nucleotides: 10. The CDR3, as DNA: TGTGCCAGCAGCCCACGACAGGGGGCTGAGGTCGAGCAGTACTTC. Its protein is CASSPRQGAEVEQYF.

This clonotype was recorded at least ten times. The chain combines TRBV28 with TRBJ2-5; 7 nucleotides line up with TRBD2. V was pared by 2 bases and J by 5 bases, with 11 bases of the junction left unmatched. CDR1 MDHEN and CDR2 SYDVKM come from the germline V gene. The CDR3 spans 16 residues. In DNA form, the CDR3 reads TGTGCCAGCAGTTTAGACGCAGGGACTAAGTGGGAGACCCAGTACTTC. This sequence encodes CASSLDAGTKWETQYF.

This clonotype was seen repeatedly, ten times or more. The chain joins TRBV5-1 to TRBJ2-3, with TRBD2 as a possible D gene (6 bases). This CDR3 region has 14 residues. From germline, CDR1 is SGHRS and CDR2 YFSETQ. Trimming cost V 3 bases and J 5 bases, with 13 bases left between them. The CDR3 spells CASSSGLDGDTQYF. DNA for the CDR3: TGCGCCAGCAGCTCGGGACTCGACGGAGATACGCAGTATTTT.

This clonotype appeared a single time. V gene TRBV5-1 combines with J gene TRBJ2-5; 8 nucleotides match TRBD2. Germline lookup yields CDR1 SGHRS and CDR2 YFSETQ. This CDR3 spans 15 amino acids. The V and J ends lost 4 bases and 4 bases, in that order; junction bases with no gene match: 9. This CDR3 is CASSISRGLGETQYF. The CDR3 region has the DNA TGCGCCAGCAGCATCAGCCGGGGACTAGGAGAGACCCAGTACTTC. Based on the CDR3 plus reference TRBV5-1 and TRBJ2-5, the full variable domain is KAGVTQTPRYLIKTRGQQVTLSCSPISGHRSVSWYQQTPGQGLQFLFEYFSETQRNKGNFPGRFSGRQFSNSRSEMNVSTLELGDSALYLCASSISRGLGETQYFGPGTRLLVL.

This clonotype came up a few times. The rearrangement joins TRBV10-3 to TRBJ2-7; 10 nucleotides agree with TRBD2. The CDR3 contains 16 residues. Germline trimming cut 0 bases from V and 2 bases from J; bases unmatched to any gene: 4. Germline CDR1 ENHRY, CDR2 SYGVKD. DNA of the CDR3: TGTGCCATCAGTGAGTCGAAAAGCGGGAGGGCCTACGAGCAGTACTTC. It translates to CAISESKSGRAYEQYF.

Worth noting for this clonotype: The junction departs from germline at one end; a sequencing error may be responsible. The rearrangement uses TRBV7-2 and TRBJ2-1, with TRBD2 matching 7 bases. This CDR3 contains 13 residues. Germline CDR1 SGHTA, CDR2 FQGNSA. The CDR3 protein is CASSLNRLANLVF. The CDR3 DNA reads TGTGCCAGCAGCTTAAATCGACTAGCTAATTTGGTCTTC.

The V gene is TRBV3-1, the J gene TRBJ1-6; D unresolved. Trimming stripped 6 bases from V and 5 bases from J, with 11 bases between. The CDR3 has 14 amino acids. CDR1 is LGHDT and CDR2 is YNNKEL in the germline V gene (reference sequence). CDR3 amino acids: CASRNREDNSPLHF. The CDR3 bases are TGTGCCAGCAGGAACCGGGAAGATAATTCACCCCTCCACTTT.

This clonotype came up many times. The chain uses TRBV12-3 or TRBV12-4 and TRBJ1-5; D gene uncertain. Trimming cost V 6 bases and J 7 bases, with 16 bases left between them. There are 14 residues in the CDR3. This CDR3 is CASSFDMGGQPQHF. As DNA, the CDR3 is TGTGCCAGCAGCTTCGACATGGGAGGGCAGCCCCAGCATTTT.

Worth noting for this clonotype: A read error may explain this, as a much larger clone is one base away. No conserved phenylalanine or tryptophan ends this CDR3, so it is likely a read error. The V gene is TRBV7-9, the J gene TRBJ2-7; 8 bases are shared with TRBD1. Germline assignment: CDR1 SEHNR and CDR2 FQNEAQ (reference sequence). This CDR3 spans 16 amino acids. With 0 bases clipped from V and 0 bases from J, the junction kept 4 bases outside the gene matches. CDR3 DNA sequence: TGTGCCAGCAGCTTAGCGTCGGGACAGGACTCCTACGAGCAGTACCTC. Its protein product is CASSLASGQDSYEQYL.

This clonotype was seen a few times. This chain uses TRBV29-1 with TRBJ1-2; D might be TRBD1 (6 bases). Germline V gives CDR1 SQVTM, CDR2 ANQGSEA. The CDR3 is made up of 14 amino acids. Trimming left V 6 bases short and J 2 bases short, with 16 bases between. In DNA, the CDR3 is TGCAGCGTGGGGGGGCAGGCGCTCAACTATGGCTACACCTTC. This encodes CSVGGQALNYGYTF. The full variable domain, completed using reference TRBV29-1 and TRBJ1-2, is SAVISQKPSRDICQRGTSLTIQCQVDSQVTMMFWYRQQPGQSLTLIATANQGSEATYESGFVIDKFPISRPNLTFSTLTVSNMSPEDSSIYLCSVGGQALNYGYTFGSGTRLTVV.

This clonotype occurred a few times. The chain is built from TRBV5-1 and TRBJ2-5; 7 positions agree with TRBD1. The CDR3 extends over 15 amino acids. V lost 3 bases to trimming and J lost 4 bases; unmatched junction nucleotides: 9. Germline CDR1 reads SGHRS; CDR2 reads YFSETQ. This CDR3 is CASSYRPTGRETQYF. The CDR3, as DNA: TGCGCCAGCAGCTACCGGCCGACAGGGCGAGAGACCCAGTACTTC. The complete variable domain, with remaining parts taken from reference TRBV5-1 and TRBJ2-5, reads KAGVTQTPRYLIKTRGQQVTLSCSPISGHRSVSWYQQTPGQGLQFLFEYFSETQRNKGNFPGRFSGRQFSNSRSEMNVSTLELGDSALYLCASSYRPTGRETQYFGPGTRLLVL.

The genes are TRBV12-3 or TRBV12-4 and TRBJ2-1, with 7 bases that match TRBD1. CDR3 length: 18 residues. Germline trimming cut 1 base from V and 3 bases from J; bases unmatched to any gene: 12. As DNA, the CDR3 is TGTGCCAGCAGTTTAGGTCAGGGGGACAGCTGGATCTACAATGAGCAGTTCTTC. This sequence encodes CASSLGQGDSWIYNEQFF.

The chain couples TRBV19 to TRBJ2-5, with 9 bases fitting TRBD1. The trim removed 8 bases at V and 7 bases at J, leaving 5 bases unmatched. In germline, CDR1 is LNHDA, CDR2 SQIVND (reference sequence). The CDR3 extends over 12 amino acids. Here the CDR3 reads CASGGTGWTQYF. In nucleotides, the CDR3 is TGTGCCAGTGGGGGGACAGGGTGGACCCAGTACTTC.

V gene TRBV12-3 or TRBV12-4 combines with J gene TRBJ2-4; possibly TRBD1 for D (5 bases). Trimming took off 5 bases at V and 3 bases at J, with 17 bases between the two ends. This CDR3 is 16 amino acids long. CDR3 in DNA: TGTGCCAGCAGTCCCGACAGCTTCTTGATCAAAAACATTCAGTACTTC. It translates to CASSPDSFLIKNIQYF.

This sequence joins TRBV4-2 and TRBJ2-7; 9 bases are a match to TRBD1. CDR1 and CDR2 (germline): LGHNA, YNFKEQ. V shed 4 bases and J 4 bases; nucleotides not matched to a gene: 17. The CDR3 has 18 amino acids. CDR3 in DNA: TGTGCCAGCAGCCCGAGGGGGGGACAGGGACGAGCCTATTACGAGCAGTACTTC. Amino acid sequence: CASSPRGGQGRAYYEQYF.

This clonotype has a count of ten or more. The rearrangement links TRBV29-1 to TRBJ2-2; D remains ambiguous. Per germline, CDR1 SQVTM and CDR2 ANQGSEA. V was shortened by 5 bases and J by 1 base, with 8 bases between the two germline ends. This CDR3 contains 13 residues. The CDR3 spells CSVNILNTGELFF. Here the CDR3 DNA reads TGCAGCGTTAACATCCTGAACACCGGGGAGCTGTTTTTT.

This clonotype was seen more than once but under ten times. The chain has TRBV3-1 and TRBJ1-5; 9 bases agree with TRBD1. Per the germline V gene, CDR1 is LGHDT and CDR2 is YNNKEL (reference sequence). The CDR3 totals 16 residues. V dropped 2 bases and J dropped 3; count of bases not matched to a gene: 5. This CDR3 reads CASSQFGQGYNQPQHF. CDR3 nucleotide sequence: TGTGCCAGCAGCCAATTTGGACAGGGGTACAATCAGCCCCAGCATTTT.